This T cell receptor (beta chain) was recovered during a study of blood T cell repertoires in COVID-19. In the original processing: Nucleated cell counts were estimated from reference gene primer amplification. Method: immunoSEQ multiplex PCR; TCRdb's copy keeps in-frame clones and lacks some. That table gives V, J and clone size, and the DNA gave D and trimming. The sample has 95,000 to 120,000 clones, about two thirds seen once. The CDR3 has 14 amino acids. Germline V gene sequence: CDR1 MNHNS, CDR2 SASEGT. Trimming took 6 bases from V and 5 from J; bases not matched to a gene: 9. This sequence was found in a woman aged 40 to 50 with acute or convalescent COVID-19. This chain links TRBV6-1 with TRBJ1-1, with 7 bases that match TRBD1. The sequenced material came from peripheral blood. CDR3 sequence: CASRPRQGSTEAFF. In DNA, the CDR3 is TGTGCCAGCAGGCCCAGACAGGGATCAACTGAAGCTTTCTTT.